The present T cell receptor beta chain was sequenced within a study of CD4 T cells in relation to SARS-CoV-2 and coronaviruses. Worth noting for this clone: Its antigen is currently unknown.

V lost 3 bases, J lost 2 bases, and 4 bases lay in between. CDR1 is MGHDK, CDR2 SYGVNS, per germline. The CDR3 extends over 13 amino acids. The repertoire was sequenced with immunoSEQ multiplex PCR; TCRdb's copy has only in-frame clones and lacks some. In the table there are roughly 45,000 clones, approximately 80% of which are singletons. This sequence originates from an adult with COVID-19. This rearrangement joins TRBV25-1 to TRBJ1-4; D gene ambiguous. The sample was naive CD4+ T cells from PBMCs, cultured in vitro. Subset noted: naive CD4+ T cells isolated by negative enrichment. The CDR3 sequence is CASSDSTNEKLFF. CDR3 DNA: TGTGCCAGCAGTGATTCCACTAATGAAAAACTGTTTTTT.